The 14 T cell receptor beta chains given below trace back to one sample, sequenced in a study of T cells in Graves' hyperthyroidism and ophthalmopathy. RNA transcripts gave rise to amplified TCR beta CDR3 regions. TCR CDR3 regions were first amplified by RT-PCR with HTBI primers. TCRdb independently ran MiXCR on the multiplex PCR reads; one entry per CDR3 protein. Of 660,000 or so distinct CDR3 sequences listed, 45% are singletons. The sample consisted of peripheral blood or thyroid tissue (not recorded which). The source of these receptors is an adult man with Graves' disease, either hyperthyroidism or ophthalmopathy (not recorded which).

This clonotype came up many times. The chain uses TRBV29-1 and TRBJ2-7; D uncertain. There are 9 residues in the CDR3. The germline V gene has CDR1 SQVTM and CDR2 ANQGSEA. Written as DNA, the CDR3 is TGCATCCCCCGGCACGAGCAGTACTTC. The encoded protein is CIPRHEQYF.

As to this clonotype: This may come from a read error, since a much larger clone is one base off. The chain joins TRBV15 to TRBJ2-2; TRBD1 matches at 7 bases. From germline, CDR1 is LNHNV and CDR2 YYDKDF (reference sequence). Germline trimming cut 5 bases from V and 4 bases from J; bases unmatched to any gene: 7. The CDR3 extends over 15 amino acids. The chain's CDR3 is CATSDMGQLTGELFF. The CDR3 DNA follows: TGTGCCACCAGCGATATGGGACAGCTCACCGGGGAGCTGTTTTTT.

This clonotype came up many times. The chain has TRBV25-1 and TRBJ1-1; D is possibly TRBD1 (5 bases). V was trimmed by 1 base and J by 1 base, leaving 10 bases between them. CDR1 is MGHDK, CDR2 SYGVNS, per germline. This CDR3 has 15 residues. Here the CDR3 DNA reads TGTGCCAGCAGTGAATCTCGGGGCAGGAACACTGAAGCTTTCTTT. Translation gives CASSESRGRNTEAFF.

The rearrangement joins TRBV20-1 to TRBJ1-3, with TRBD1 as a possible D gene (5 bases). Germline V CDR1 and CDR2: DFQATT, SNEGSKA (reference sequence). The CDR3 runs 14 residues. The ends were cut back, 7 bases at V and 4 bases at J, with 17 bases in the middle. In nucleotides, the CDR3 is TGCAGTGTTCAGGCAGGAGGGACCGGAAACACCATATATTTT. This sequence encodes CSVQAGGTGNTIYF.

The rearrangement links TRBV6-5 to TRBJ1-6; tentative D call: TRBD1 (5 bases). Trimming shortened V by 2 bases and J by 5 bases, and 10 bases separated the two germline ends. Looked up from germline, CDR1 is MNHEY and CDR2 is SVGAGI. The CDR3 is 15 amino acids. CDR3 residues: CASSYGGIHNSPLHF. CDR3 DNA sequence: TGTGCCAGCAGTTACGGGGGGATCCATAATTCACCCCTCCACTTT.

CDR3 loop: CSASWIPNTEAFF. The CDR3, as DNA: TGCAGTGCTAGTTGGATCCCTAACACTGAAGCTTTCTTT. V usage is TRBV20-1 and J usage is TRBJ1-1; D uncertain. Trimming left V 3 bases short and J 2 bases short, with 10 bases between. From germline, CDR1 is DFQATT and CDR2 SNEGSKA (reference sequence). The CDR3 totals 13 residues.

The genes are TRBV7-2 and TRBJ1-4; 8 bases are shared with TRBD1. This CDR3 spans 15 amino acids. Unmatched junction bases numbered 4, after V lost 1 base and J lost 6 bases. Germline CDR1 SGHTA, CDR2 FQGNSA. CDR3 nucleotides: TGTGCCAGCAGCTTAGTGGTACAGGGGGATGAAAAACTGTTTTTT. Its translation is CASSLVVQGDEKLFF.

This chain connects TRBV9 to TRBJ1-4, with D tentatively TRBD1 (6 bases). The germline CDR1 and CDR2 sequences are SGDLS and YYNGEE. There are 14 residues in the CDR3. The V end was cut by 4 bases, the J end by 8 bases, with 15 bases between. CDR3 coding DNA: TGTGCCAGCAGCCGTGCTAACAGGGACGAAAAACTGTTTTTT. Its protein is CASSRANRDEKLFF. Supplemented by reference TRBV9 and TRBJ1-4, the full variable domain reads DSGVTQTPKHLITATGQRVTLRCSPRSGDLSVYWYQQSLDQGLQFLIQYYNGEERAKGNILERFSAQQFPDLHSELNLSSLELGDSALYFCASSRANRDEKLFFGSGTQLSVL.

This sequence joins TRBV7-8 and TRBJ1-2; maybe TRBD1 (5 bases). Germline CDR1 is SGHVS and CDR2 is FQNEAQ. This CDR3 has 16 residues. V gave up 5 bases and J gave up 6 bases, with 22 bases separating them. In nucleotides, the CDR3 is TGTGCCAGCAGCCCGTCGTCGGGACTAGCGGGTAATGGCTACACCTTC. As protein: CASSPSSGLAGNGYTF.

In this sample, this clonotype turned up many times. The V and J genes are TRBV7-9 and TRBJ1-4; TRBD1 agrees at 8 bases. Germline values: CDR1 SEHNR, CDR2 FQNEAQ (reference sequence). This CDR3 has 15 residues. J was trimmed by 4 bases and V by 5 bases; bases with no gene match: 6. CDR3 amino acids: CASSTQDRDNEKLFF. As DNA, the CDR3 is TGTGCCAGCAGCACCCAGGACAGGGATAATGAAAAACTGTTTTTT. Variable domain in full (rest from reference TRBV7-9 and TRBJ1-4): DTGVSQNPRHKITKRGQNVTFRCDPISEHNRLYWYRQTLGQGPEFLTYFQNEAQLEKSRLLSDRFSAERPKGSFSTLEIQRTEQGDSAMYLCASSTQDRDNEKLFFGSGTQLSVL.

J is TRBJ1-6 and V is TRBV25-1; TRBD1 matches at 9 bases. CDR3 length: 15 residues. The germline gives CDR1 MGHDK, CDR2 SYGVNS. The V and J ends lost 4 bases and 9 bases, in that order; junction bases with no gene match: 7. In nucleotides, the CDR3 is TGTGCCAGCAGTGCACACAGGGGGCAGCGTTCACCCCTCCACTTT. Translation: CASSAHRGQRSPLHF.

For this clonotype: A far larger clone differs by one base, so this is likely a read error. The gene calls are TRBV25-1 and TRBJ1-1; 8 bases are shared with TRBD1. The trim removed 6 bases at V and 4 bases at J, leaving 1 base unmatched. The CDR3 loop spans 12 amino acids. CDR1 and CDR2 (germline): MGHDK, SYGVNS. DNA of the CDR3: TGTGCCAGCAGGACAGGGGTCACTGAAGCTTTCTTT. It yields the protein CASRTGVTEAFF.

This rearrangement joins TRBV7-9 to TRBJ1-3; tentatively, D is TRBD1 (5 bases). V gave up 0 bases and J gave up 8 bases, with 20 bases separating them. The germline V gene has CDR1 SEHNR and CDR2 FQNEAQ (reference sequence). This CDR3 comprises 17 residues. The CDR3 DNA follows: TGTGCCAGCAGCTTAGCAGATCGAGGGAGGAGGGGCTACACCATATATTTT. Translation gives CASSLADRGRRGYTIYF.

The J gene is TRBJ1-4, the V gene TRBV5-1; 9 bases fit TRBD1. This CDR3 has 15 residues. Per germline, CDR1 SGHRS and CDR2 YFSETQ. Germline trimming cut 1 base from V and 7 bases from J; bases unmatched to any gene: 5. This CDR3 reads CASSLKTGGIEKLFF. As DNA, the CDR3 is TGCGCCAGCAGCTTGAAGACAGGGGGGATTGAAAAACTGTTTTTT.